This passage covers 30 T cell receptor beta chains from one sample sequenced in a study. TCRdb reprocessed the 5' RACE reads with MiXCR, giving one entry per CDR3 protein. The sample records just over 60,000 distinct CDR3 sequences, roughly 30% being singletons. The specimen sequenced was tumor-infiltrating naive CD4+ T cells sorted from the breast tumor. The subset here: naive CD4+ T cells, CD4+CD45RA+CD25-. The receptors were sampled from a female donor with breast cancer.

J is TRBJ1-1 and V is TRBV7-8, with D hard to call. Germline CDR1 reads SGHVS; CDR2 reads FQNEAQ. The CDR3 has 15 residues. Trimming pared 3 bases from V and 5 bases from J, leaving 16 bases between. The CDR3 loop reads CASSFKMGTVTEAFF. The CDR3 region has the DNA TGTGCCAGCAGCTTTAAAATGGGAACTGTGACTGAAGCTTTCTTT.

This clonotype was recorded a few times. V is TRBV3-1 and J is TRBJ2-1, with a tentative D call TRBD2 (5 bases). From germline, CDR1 is LGHDT and CDR2 YNNKEL (reference sequence). V gave up 4 bases and J gave up 1 base, with 20 bases separating them. The length of the CDR3 is 18 residues. CDR3: CASSPLAGEWMSYNEQFF. The DNA for the CDR3 is TGTGCCAGCAGCCCTCTAGCTGGAGAATGGATGTCCTACAATGAGCAGTTCTTC.

This clonotype was observed a few times. V gene TRBV20-1 combines with J gene TRBJ2-5; 7 positions match TRBD1. Germline V gene data show CDR1 as DFQATT and CDR2 as SNEGSKA (reference sequence). This CDR3 is 12 amino acids long. V dropped 6 bases and J dropped 2; count of bases not matched to a gene: 3. The CDR3: CSALQGQETQYF. In DNA, the CDR3 is TGCAGTGCGCTACAGGGGCAAGAGACCCAGTACTTC.

V gene TRBV4-1 combines with J gene TRBJ2-7; D perhaps matches TRBD2 (5 bases). CDR1 is MGHRA, CDR2 YSYEKL, per germline. The CDR3 loop spans 15 amino acids. Trimming removed 7 bases from V and 2 bases from J, with 18 bases in between. CDR3 in amino acids: CASTRIGAATYEQYF. CDR3 DNA sequence: TGCGCCAGCACCCGAATAGGAGCGGCCACCTACGAGCAGTACTTC.

By sample fraction, this clonotype is large. The rearrangement uses TRBV4-2 and TRBJ2-7; tentatively, D is TRBD2 (6 bases). This CDR3 spans 14 amino acids. Trimming pared 1 base from V and 2 bases from J, leaving 9 bases between. Looked up from germline, CDR1 is LGHNA and CDR2 is YNFKEQ. CDR3 in DNA: TGTGCCAGCAGCCAAGGGACTACTACCTACGAGCAGTACTTC. It yields the protein CASSQGTTTYEQYF.

This clonotype was seen more than once but under ten times. CDR3 protein: CASSEPWPYEQYF. CDR3 nucleotides: TGTGCCAGCAGTGAACCCTGGCCCTACGAGCAGTACTTC. This sequence joins TRBV25-1 and TRBJ2-7; D is uncertain. The CDR3 contains 13 residues. V lost 2 bases, J lost 2 bases, and 7 bases lay in between. The germline gives CDR1 MGHDK, CDR2 SYGVNS.

The CDR3 nucleotides are TGCAGTGCTAGATCTGGACAGGGGGGACAGACCCAGTACTTC. Protein sequence: CSARSGQGGQTQYF. The chain recombines TRBV20-1 with TRBJ2-5, with 10 bases matching TRBD1. Germline CDR1 is DFQATT and CDR2 is SNEGSKA (reference sequence). The V segment lost 2 bases and the J segment 6 bases; nucleotides outside the gene matches: 6. The CDR3 totals 14 residues.

As regards this clonotype: Being one base from a much bigger clone, this may be a read error. The rearrangement joins TRBV9 to TRBJ2-2; D gene unclear. Germline CDR1 reads SGDLS; CDR2 reads YYNGEE. The CDR3 is 14 residues long. The CDR3 region is CTSSVFWDTGELFF. CDR3 coding DNA: TGTACCAGCAGCGTCTTCTGGGACACCGGGGAGCTGTTTTTT.

The table lists this clonotype with a few counts. The chain employs TRBV14 and TRBJ2-5; D is unresolved. V was trimmed by 0 bases and J by 5 bases, leaving 4 bases between them. CDR3 length: 12 residues. The germline V gene encodes CDR1 SGHDN and CDR2 FVKESK. The CDR3 region has the DNA TGTGCCAGCAGCCAAGAGAGGGAGACCCAGTACTTC. Encoded protein: CASSQERETQYF.

The chain employs TRBV7-2 and TRBJ1-6; D gene uncertain. The V end was cut by 10 bases, the J end by 7 bases, with 17 bases between. The CDR3 length is 14 residues. From germline, CDR1 is SGHTA and CDR2 FQGNSA. CDR3 sequence reads: CAIQSGRGNSPLHF. DNA for the CDR3: TGTGCCATCCAATCCGGACGCGGCAATTCACCCCTCCACTTT.

In its sample, this clonotype was seen many times. This chain links TRBV7-8 with TRBJ2-1; D perhaps matches TRBD2 (5 bases). The ends were cut back, 1 base at V and 4 bases at J, with 5 bases in the middle. The CDR3 loop spans 13 amino acids. The germline CDR1 and CDR2 sequences are SGHVS and FQNEAQ. The CDR3, as DNA: TGTGCCAGCAGCTTAGGGACTTACAATGAGCAGTTCTTC. As protein: CASSLGTYNEQFF.

The genes are TRBV9 and TRBJ2-7; D could derive from TRBD1 or TRBD2 (5 bases each). CDR3 length: 14 amino acids. Trimming cost V 4 bases and J 3 bases, with 14 bases left between them. The germline CDR1 and CDR2 sequences are SGDLS and YYNGEE. The CDR3 sequence: CASSSPGTGYEQYF. As DNA, the CDR3 is TGTGCCAGCAGCTCCCCCGGGACCGGCTACGAGCAGTACTTC.

Ten or more counts support this clonotype. This chain connects TRBV9 to TRBJ1-1, with D possibly TRBD1 on 6 matching bases. Trimming left V 4 bases short and J 8 bases short, with 15 bases between. Germline lookup yields CDR1 SGDLS and CDR2 YYNGEE. The CDR3 runs to 13 residues. CDR3 sequence (DNA): TGTGCCAGCAGCACGACAGGTTTTAGCGAAGCTTTCTTT. Translating it yields CASSTTGFSEAFF.

This clonotype was observed a few times. This chain uses TRBV2 with TRBJ2-1; 11 positions agree with TRBD2. In germline, CDR1 is SNHLY, CDR2 FYNNEI. The CDR3 is made up of 15 amino acids. The ends lost 6 bases at V and 4 bases at J; junction bases unmatched: 5. The CDR3 region is CASRSGTSGYNEQFF. In DNA form, the CDR3 reads TGTGCCAGCAGATCCGGGACTAGCGGTTACAATGAGCAGTTCTTC.

This clonotype was detected only a few times. The chain has TRBV7-3 and TRBJ2-3; TRBD2 aligns across 11 bases. Germline loops: CDR1 SGHTA, CDR2 FQGTGA. CDR3 length: 18 amino acids. The junction had 11 bases not matched to a gene; V was cut back by 2 bases and J by 4 bases. The CDR3 DNA sequence: TGTGCCAGCAGCTTAGACGTTACTAGCGGGAGTTGGGCAGATACGCAGTATTTT. It codes for CASSLDVTSGSWADTQYF.

In this sample, this clonotype turned up many times. This chain connects TRBV20-1 to TRBJ1-1; tentatively, D is TRBD1 (6 bases). V lost 5 bases, J lost 0 bases, and 31 bases lay in between. The CDR3 is made up of 20 amino acids. Germline loops: CDR1 DFQATT, CDR2 SNEGSKA (reference sequence). The CDR3 spells CSALAGAAGPLTLVNTEAFF. CDR3 DNA: TGCAGTGCTTTGGCAGGGGCGGCCGGGCCTCTGACTTTAGTGAACACTGAAGCTTTCTTT.

This rearrangement joins TRBV7-2 to TRBJ2-1; D may be TRBD1 or TRBD2 (7 bases each). Trimming took off 5 bases at V and 5 bases at J, with 13 bases between the two ends. CDR3 length: 14 amino acids. Looked up from germline, CDR1 is SGHTA and CDR2 is FQGNSA. The CDR3 region has the DNA TGTGCCAGCAGCAGGGCAGGGGGGGACAATGAGCAGTTCTTC. It codes for CASSRAGGDNEQFF.

The V gene is TRBV7-2, the J gene TRBJ2-7; D remains unclear. Germline V gene sequence: CDR1 SGHTA, CDR2 FQGNSA. V lost 3 bases and J lost 5, with 17 bases in between. This CDR3 spans 15 amino acids. CDR3 amino acids: CASSFSPTPENEQYF. CDR3 DNA: TGTGCCAGCAGCTTCAGCCCGACTCCGGAGAACGAGCAGTACTTC.

A note on this clonotype: A read error is possible here, since a much larger clone lies one base away. V and J are TRBV7-9 and TRBJ2-7, with 8 bases matching TRBD1. Germline CDR1 and CDR2: SEHNR and FQNEAQ (reference sequence). The CDR3 is 15 residues long. With 5 bases clipped from V and 8 bases from J, the junction kept 14 bases outside the gene matches. The CDR3 sequence is CASSAKQGGMYKQYF. CDR3 DNA sequence: TGTGCCAGCAGCGCAAAACAGGGGGGAATGTACAAGCAGTACTTC.

This sequence joins TRBV20-1 and TRBJ2-1; TRBD2 aligns across 7 bases. V gave up 0 bases and J gave up 3 bases; unmatched junction bases: 8. From germline, CDR1 is DFQATT and CDR2 SNEGSKA (reference sequence). This CDR3 comprises 16 residues. CDR3 protein: CSARDSRGLRYNEQFF. CDR3 nucleotide sequence: TGCAGTGCTAGAGATTCTCGGGGACTACGCTACAATGAGCAGTTCTTC.

Details on this clonotype: The junction differs from germline at one of its ends, possibly a read error. The chain uses TRBV2 and TRBJ2-2; D call uncertain. The CDR3 consists of 16 residues. Germline-derived CDR1 and CDR2 are SNHLY and FYNNEI. The CDR3 DNA sequence: TGTGTCAGCAGTGATCTACAGCCTGTTAACACCGGGGAGCTGTTTTTT. Residues: CVSSDLQPVNTGELFF.

There are a few counts of this clonotype. Written as DNA, the CDR3 is TGTGCCATCACCCGGGACAGGGACAATGAGCAGTTCTTC. This encodes CAITRDRDNEQFF. The genes are TRBV10-3 and TRBJ2-1, with 9 nucleotides matching TRBD1. Germline V gene lookup returns CDR1 ENHRY and CDR2 SYGVKD. This CDR3 is 13 amino acids long. J lost 5 bases, V lost 7 bases, and 3 bases had no gene match.

Many counts were recorded for this clonotype. The chain recombines TRBV5-1 with TRBJ2-7, with D hard to call. The V and J ends lost 4 bases and 2 bases respectively, with 13 bases between them. The CDR3 runs to 14 residues. Germline assignment: CDR1 SGHRS and CDR2 YFSETQ. CDR3 region: CASSPGDTTYEQYF. CDR3 sequence (DNA): TGCGCCAGCAGCCCAGGAGATACGACCTACGAGCAGTACTTC.

The V call is TRBV20-1, the J call TRBJ1-2; 7 positions agree with TRBD1. This CDR3 is built from 13 residues. J was trimmed by 8 bases and V by 5 bases; bases with no gene match: 11. Germline lookup yields CDR1 DFQATT and CDR2 SNEGSKA (reference sequence). As DNA, the CDR3 is TGCAGTGCTCCCACAGGGGTCGCGGTCGGCTACACCTTC. It is translated as CSAPTGVAVGYTF.

V is TRBV7-6 and J is TRBJ2-5, with unresolved D. There are 13 residues in the CDR3. The V gene lost 5 bases and the J gene lost 0 bases, with 7 bases spanning the gap. Germline V lookup: CDR1 SGHVS, CDR2 FNYEAQ. The CDR3 spells CASSLTHQETQYF. Written as DNA, the CDR3 is TGTGCCAGCAGCCTTACCCACCAAGAGACCCAGTACTTC.

Worth noting for this clonotype: The CDR3 end shows no conserved phenylalanine or tryptophan, and so a read error is likely. The rearrangement links TRBV5-1 to TRBJ2-5; D is undetermined. V lost 0 bases and J 1 base, leaving 10 bases between the germline ends. This CDR3 has 15 amino acids. CDR1 and CDR2 (germline): SGHRS, YFSETQ. The DNA for the CDR3 is TGCGCCAGCAGCTTGGAAGGGCGCCCCCAAGAGACCCAGTACTCC. Its translation is CASSLEGRPQETQYS.

This clonotype occurred a few times. V gene TRBV12-3 or TRBV12-4 combines with J gene TRBJ1-2; D unclear. Trimming removed 3 bases from V and 8 bases from J, with 10 bases in between. This CDR3 comprises 12 residues. CDR3 nucleotides: TGTGCCAGCAGTTTGGAGCAGAGGGGCTACACCTTC. Translating it yields CASSLEQRGYTF.

The V and J genes are TRBV7-9 and TRBJ2-5, with D possibly TRBD2 on 5 matching bases. Germline V gene lookup returns CDR1 SEHNR and CDR2 FQNEAQ (reference sequence). CDR3 size: 13 residues. The V end lost 0 bases, the J end lost 7 bases, and 9 bases lay between the germline ends. Here the CDR3 reads CASSLAPEGTQYF. The CDR3 DNA sequence: TGTGCCAGCAGCTTAGCACCCGAGGGGACCCAGTACTTC.

J is TRBJ2-5 and V is TRBV11-1; 8 bases match TRBD1. The V gene's germline CDR1 is SGHAT and CDR2 FQDESV (reference sequence). The V and J ends lost 5 bases and 1 base, in that order; junction bases with no gene match: 6. This CDR3 has 15 residues. CDR3 nucleotides: TGTGCCAGCAGCCGACAGGGGATGATCCAAGAGACCCAGTACTTC. Its translation: CASSRQGMIQETQYF.

This clonotype was counted between two and nine times. V usage is TRBV4-2 and J usage is TRBJ1-2; D remains unclear. The CDR3 has 13 amino acids. Germline V lookup: CDR1 LGHNA, CDR2 YNFKEQ. The V end was cut by 0 bases, the J end by 6 bases, with 8 bases between. The CDR3 loop is CASSQDGEHGYTF. The CDR3 nucleotides are TGTGCCAGCAGCCAAGATGGGGAACATGGCTACACCTTC.